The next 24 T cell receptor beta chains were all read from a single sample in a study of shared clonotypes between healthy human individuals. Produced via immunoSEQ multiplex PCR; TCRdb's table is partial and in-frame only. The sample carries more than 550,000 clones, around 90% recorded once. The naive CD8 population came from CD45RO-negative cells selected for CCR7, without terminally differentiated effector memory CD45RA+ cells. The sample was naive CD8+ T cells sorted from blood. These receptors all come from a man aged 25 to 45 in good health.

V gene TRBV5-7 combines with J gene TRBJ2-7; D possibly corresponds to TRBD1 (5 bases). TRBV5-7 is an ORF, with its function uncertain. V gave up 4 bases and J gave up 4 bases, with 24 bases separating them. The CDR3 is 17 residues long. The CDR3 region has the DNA TGTGCCAGCAGCCCACTCCGTCTAAGGGGCCGATGTTACGAGCAGTACTTC. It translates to CASSPLRLRGRCYEQYF.

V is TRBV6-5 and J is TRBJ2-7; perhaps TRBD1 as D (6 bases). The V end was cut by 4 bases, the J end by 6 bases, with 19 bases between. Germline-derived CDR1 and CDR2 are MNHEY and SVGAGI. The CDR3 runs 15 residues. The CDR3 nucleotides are TGTGCCAGCAGTTTTCCCCCGGACAGTCCCTCCGAGCAGTACTTC. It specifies CASSFPPDSPSEQYF.

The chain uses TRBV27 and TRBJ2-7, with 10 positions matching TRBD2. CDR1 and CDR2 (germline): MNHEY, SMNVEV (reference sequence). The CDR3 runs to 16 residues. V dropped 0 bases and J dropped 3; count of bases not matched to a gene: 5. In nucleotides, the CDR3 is TGTGCCAGCAGTTTATCGAATCGACTAGCGGGCTACGAGCAGTACTTC. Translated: CASSLSNRLAGYEQYF.

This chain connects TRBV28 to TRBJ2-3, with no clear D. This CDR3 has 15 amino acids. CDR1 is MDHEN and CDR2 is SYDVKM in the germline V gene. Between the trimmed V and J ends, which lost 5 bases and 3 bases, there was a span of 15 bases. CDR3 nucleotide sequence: TGTGCCAGCAGTACGTGGCTAGAAGGGACAGATACGCAGTATTTT. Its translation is CASSTWLEGTDTQYF.

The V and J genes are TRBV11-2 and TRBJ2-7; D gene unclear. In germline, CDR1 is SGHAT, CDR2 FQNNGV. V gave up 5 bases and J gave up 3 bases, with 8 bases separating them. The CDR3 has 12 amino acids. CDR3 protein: CASSPDHYEQYF. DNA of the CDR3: TGTGCCAGCAGCCCGGACCACTACGAGCAGTACTTC.

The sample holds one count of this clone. The CDR3 coding sequence is TGTGCCAGCAGCGTAGGACAGACAGGTGGAAACACCATATATTTT. This sequence encodes CASSVGQTGGNTIYF. The chain links TRBV9 to TRBJ1-3; D perhaps matches TRBD1 (6 bases). V was trimmed by 0 bases and J by 3 bases, leaving 10 bases between them. CDR3 length equals 15 residues. Germline V gene sequence: CDR1 SGDLS, CDR2 YYNGEE.

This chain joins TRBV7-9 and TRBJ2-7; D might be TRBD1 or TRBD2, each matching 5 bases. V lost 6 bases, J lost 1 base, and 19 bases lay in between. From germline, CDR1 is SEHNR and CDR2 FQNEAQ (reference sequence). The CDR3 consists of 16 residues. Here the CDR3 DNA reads TGTGCCAGCAGTATTACGATCGGGACCGCTTCCTACGAGCAGTACTTC. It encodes CASSITIGTASYEQYF.

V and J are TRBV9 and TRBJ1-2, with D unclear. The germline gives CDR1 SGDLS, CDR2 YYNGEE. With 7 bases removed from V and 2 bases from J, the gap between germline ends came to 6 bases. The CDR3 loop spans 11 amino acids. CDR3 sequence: CASQTNYGYTF. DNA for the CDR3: TGTGCCAGCCAGACCAACTATGGCTACACCTTC.

CDR3 coding DNA: TGTGCCAGCAGCACAGAGGGTTGGAAGCAGTTCTTC. Its protein product is CASSTEGWKQFF. The chain employs TRBV7-9 and TRBJ2-1, with D possibly matching TRBD2 (5 bases). The CDR3 is 12 residues long. From germline, CDR1 is SEHNR and CDR2 FQNEAQ (reference sequence). V was cut by 5 bases and J by 11 bases, with 13 bases left in between.

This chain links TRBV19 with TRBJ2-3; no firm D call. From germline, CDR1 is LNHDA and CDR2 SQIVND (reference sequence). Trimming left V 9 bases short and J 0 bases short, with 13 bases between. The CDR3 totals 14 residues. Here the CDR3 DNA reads TGTGCCAGCGCCAGGTCATTTAGCACAGATACGCAGTATTTT. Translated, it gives CASARSFSTDTQYF.

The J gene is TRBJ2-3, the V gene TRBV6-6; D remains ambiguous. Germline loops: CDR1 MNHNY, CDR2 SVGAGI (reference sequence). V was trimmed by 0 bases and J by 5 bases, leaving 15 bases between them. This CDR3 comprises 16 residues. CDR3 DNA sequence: TGTGCCAGCAGTTACTCAGCCAACCCCAGTTTAGATACGCAGTATTTT. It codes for CASSYSANPSLDTQYF.

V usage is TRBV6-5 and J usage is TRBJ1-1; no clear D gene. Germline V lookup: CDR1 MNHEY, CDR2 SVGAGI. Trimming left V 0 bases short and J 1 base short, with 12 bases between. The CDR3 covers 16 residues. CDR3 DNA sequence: TGTGCCAGCAGTTACTCACACGACCCTAGGAACACTGAAGCTTTCTTT. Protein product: CASSYSHDPRNTEAFF.

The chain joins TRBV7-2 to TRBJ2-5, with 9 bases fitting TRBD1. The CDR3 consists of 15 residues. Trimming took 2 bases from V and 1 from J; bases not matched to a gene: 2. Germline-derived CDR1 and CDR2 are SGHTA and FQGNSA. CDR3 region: CASSLHRGLQETQYF. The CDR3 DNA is TGTGCCAGCAGCTTACACAGGGGGCTCCAAGAGACCCAGTACTTC.

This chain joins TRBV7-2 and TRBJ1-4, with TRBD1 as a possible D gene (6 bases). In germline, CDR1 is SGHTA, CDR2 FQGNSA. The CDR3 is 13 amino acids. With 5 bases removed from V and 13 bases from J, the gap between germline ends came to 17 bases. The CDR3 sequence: CASSQPPDSTLFF. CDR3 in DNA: TGTGCCAGCAGCCAACCGCCGGACAGTACACTGTTTTTT.

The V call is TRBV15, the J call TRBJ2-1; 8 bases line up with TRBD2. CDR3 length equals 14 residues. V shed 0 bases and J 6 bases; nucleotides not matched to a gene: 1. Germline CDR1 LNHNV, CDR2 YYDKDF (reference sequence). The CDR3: CATSRDRGGNEQFF. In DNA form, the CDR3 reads TGTGCCACCAGCAGAGATCGGGGGGGCAATGAGCAGTTCTTC.

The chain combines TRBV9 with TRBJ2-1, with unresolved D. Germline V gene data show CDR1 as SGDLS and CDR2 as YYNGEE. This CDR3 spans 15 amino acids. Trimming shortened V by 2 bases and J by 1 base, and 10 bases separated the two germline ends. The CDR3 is CASSVGVMSYNEQFF. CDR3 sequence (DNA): TGTGCCAGCAGCGTCGGAGTAATGTCCTACAATGAGCAGTTCTTC.

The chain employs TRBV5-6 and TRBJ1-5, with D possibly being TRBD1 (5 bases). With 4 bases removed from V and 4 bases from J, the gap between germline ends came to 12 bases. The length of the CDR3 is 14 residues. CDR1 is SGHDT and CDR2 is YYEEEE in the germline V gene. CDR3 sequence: CASSAGGGNQPQHF. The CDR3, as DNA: TGTGCCAGCAGCGCGGGGGGAGGAAATCAGCCCCAGCATTTT.

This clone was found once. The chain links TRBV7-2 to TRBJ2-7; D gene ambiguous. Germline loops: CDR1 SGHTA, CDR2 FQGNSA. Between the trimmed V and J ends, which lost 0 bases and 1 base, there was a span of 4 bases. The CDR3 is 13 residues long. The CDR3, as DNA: TGTGCCAGCAGCTTAGCGGAATCCTACGAGCAGTACTTC. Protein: CASSLAESYEQYF.

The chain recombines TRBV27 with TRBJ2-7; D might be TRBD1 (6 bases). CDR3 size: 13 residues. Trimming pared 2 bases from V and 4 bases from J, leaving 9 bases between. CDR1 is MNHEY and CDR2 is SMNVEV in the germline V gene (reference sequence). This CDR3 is CASSLDRNYEQYF. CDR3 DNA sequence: TGTGCCAGCAGTTTAGACAGGAATTACGAGCAGTACTTC.

CDR3 in amino acids: CASSSTTSIPGEQFF. The CDR3 coding sequence is TGTGCCAGCAGTTCTACGACTAGCATCCCCGGGGAGCAGTTCTTC. The gene calls are TRBV28 and TRBJ2-1; 7 bases fit TRBD2. The junction had 13 bases not matched to a gene; V was cut back by 4 bases and J by 10 bases. Germline V gives CDR1 MDHEN, CDR2 SYDVKM. This CDR3 has 15 amino acids.

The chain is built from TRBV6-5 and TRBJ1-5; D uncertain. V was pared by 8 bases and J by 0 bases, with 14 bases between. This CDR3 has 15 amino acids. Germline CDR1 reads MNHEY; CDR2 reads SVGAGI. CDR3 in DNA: TGTGCCAGCGGCCAGGACCCGTATAGCAATCAGCCCCAGCATTTT. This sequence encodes CASGQDPYSNQPQHF.

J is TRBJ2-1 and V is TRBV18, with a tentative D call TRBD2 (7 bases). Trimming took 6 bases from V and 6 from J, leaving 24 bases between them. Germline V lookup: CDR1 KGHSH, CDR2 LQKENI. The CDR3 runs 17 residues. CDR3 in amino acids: CASSTSGGGSFGNEQFF. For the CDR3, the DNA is TGTGCCAGCTCTACCTCGGGGGGCGGGAGCTTTGGCAATGAGCAGTTCTTC.

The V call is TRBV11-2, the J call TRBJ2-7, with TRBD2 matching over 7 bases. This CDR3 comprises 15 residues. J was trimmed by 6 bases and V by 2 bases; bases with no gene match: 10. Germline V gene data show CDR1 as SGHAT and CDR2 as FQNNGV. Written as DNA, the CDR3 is TGTGCCAGCAGCTTAAGGAGCGGGAATATTCGCGAGCAGTACTTC. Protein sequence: CASSLRSGNIREQYF. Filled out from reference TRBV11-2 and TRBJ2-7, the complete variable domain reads EAGVAQSPRYKIIEKRQSVAFWCNPISGHATLYWYQQILGQGPKLLIQFQNNGVVDDSQLPKDRFSAERLKGVDSTLKIQPAKLEDSAVYLCASSLRSGNIREQYFGPGTRLTVT.

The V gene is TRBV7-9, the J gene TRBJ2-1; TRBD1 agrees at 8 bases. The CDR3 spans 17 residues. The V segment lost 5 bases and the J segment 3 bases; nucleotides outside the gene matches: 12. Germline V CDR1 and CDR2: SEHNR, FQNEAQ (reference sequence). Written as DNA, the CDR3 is TGTGCCAGCAGCGTCACAACAGGGGGTGACATCTACAATGAGCAGTTCTTC. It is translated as CASSVTTGGDIYNEQFF.